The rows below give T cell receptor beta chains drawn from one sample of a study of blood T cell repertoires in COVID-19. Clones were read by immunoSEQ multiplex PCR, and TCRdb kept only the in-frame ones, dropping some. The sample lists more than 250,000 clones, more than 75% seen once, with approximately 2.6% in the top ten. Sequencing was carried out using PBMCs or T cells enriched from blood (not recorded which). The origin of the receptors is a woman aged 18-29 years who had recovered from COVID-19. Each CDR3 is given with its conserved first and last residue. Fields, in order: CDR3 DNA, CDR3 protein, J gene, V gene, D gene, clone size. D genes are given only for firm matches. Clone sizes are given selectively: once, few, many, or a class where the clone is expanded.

cdr3_nt: TGTGCCAGCAGTCCTTGGACAGGGGAAAGTCGAGCTTTCTTT; cdr3_aa: CASSPWTGESRAFF; j_call: TRBJ1-1; v_call: TRBV27; d_call: TRBD1; clone_size: .
cdr3_nt: TGTGCCAGCAGTGAACAAACGGGAGGCACAGATACGCAGTATTTT; cdr3_aa: CASSEQTGGTDTQYF; j_call: TRBJ2-3; v_call: TRBV6-1; d_call: .; clone_size: .
cdr3_nt: TGTGCCAGCAGCCCACGGGGGAGGGGAGCTAACTATGGCTACACCTTC; cdr3_aa: CASSPRGRGANYGYTF; j_call: TRBJ1-2; v_call: TRBV5-6; d_call: .; clone_size: .
cdr3_nt: TGTGCCAGCAGCGTAGGAGGGAGCTCCTCGGGCGAGCAGTACTTC; cdr3_aa: CASSVGGSSSGEQYF; j_call: TRBJ2-7; v_call: TRBV9; d_call: .; clone_size: .
cdr3_nt: TGTGCCACCAGTCAGGGGCATCGGGGAAATGAGCAGTTCTTC; cdr3_aa: CATSQGHRGNEQFF; j_call: TRBJ2-1; v_call: TRBV15; d_call: .; clone_size: .
cdr3_nt: TGTGCCAGCAGCAGGGGAAACGCGGGAGAGTTCTATGAGCAGTTCTTC; cdr3_aa: CASSRGNAGEFYEQFF; j_call: TRBJ2-1; v_call: TRBV5-4; d_call: TRBD2; clone_size: .
cdr3_nt: TGTGCCATCAGTGAGAAGAGAACAGGGGCCAACACCGGGGAGCTGTTTTTT; cdr3_aa: CAISEKRTGANTGELFF; j_call: TRBJ2-2; v_call: TRBV10-3; d_call: TRBD1; clone_size: .
cdr3_nt: TGTGCCAGTAACCCAGGGGGCAACGGCGAAAAACTGTTTTTT; cdr3_aa: CASNPGGNGEKLFF; j_call: TRBJ1-4; v_call: TRBV19; d_call: TRBD1; clone_size: once
cdr3_nt: TGTGCCAGCAGTTTAACAGGGGATGGCGGCTACACCTTC; cdr3_aa: CASSLTGDGGYTF; j_call: TRBJ1-2; v_call: TRBV12-3/TRBV12-4; d_call: TRBD1; clone_size: .
cdr3_nt: TGTGCCAGCAGACCCTCTGACAGGGGCTCTGGAAACACCATATATTTT; cdr3_aa: CASRPSDRGSGNTIYF; j_call: TRBJ1-3; v_call: TRBV21-1; d_call: .; clone_size: .
cdr3_nt: TGCGCCAGCAGCACGGGAGGGGATCCTGCCACCGGGGAGCTGTTTTTT; cdr3_aa: CASSTGGDPATGELFF; j_call: TRBJ2-2; v_call: TRBV5-1; d_call: TRBD2; clone_size: .
cdr3_nt: TGTGCCAGCAGTACGGGGTCAAGGCAGACCTACGAGCAGTACTTC; cdr3_aa: CASSTGSRQTYEQYF; j_call: TRBJ2-7; v_call: TRBV6-5; d_call: .; clone_size: .
cdr3_nt: TGTGCCAGCTCACCAGCGAACGCAAATGAGCAGTTCTTC; cdr3_aa: CASSPANANEQFF; j_call: TRBJ2-1; v_call: TRBV18; d_call: .; clone_size: .
cdr3_nt: TGTGCCTGGAGTCTAGCGGGGGCTAACACCGGGGAGCTGTTTTTT; cdr3_aa: CAWSLAGANTGELFF; j_call: TRBJ2-2; v_call: TRBV30; d_call: TRBD2; clone_size: .
cdr3_nt: TGTGCCAGTAGTCAGGGGGCTAACACTGAAGCTTTCTTT; cdr3_aa: CASSQGANTEAFF; j_call: TRBJ1-1; v_call: TRBV19; d_call: TRBD1; clone_size: once
cdr3_nt: TGTGCCAGCAGGGATCCTGGTAGCGGGAGCTCCTACGAGCAGTACTTC; cdr3_aa: CASRDPGSGSSYEQYF; j_call: TRBJ2-7; v_call: TRBV7-3; d_call: TRBD2; clone_size: .
cdr3_nt: TGTGCCAGCAGCTTAGGGTTTGGGGCTAACTCCTACGAGCAGTACTTC; cdr3_aa: CASSLGFGANSYEQYF; j_call: TRBJ2-7; v_call: TRBV7-2; d_call: .; clone_size: .
cdr3_nt: TGTGCCAGCTCACCTTGGGACAGGGGGCGTATAGAAGAGACCCAGTACTTC; cdr3_aa: CASSPWDRGRIEETQYF; j_call: TRBJ2-5; v_call: TRBV18; d_call: TRBD1; clone_size: .
cdr3_nt: TGTGCCAGCAGTAGCGGGAGAGTCGACGAGCAGTACTTC; cdr3_aa: CASSSGRVDEQYF; j_call: TRBJ2-7; v_call: TRBV5-6; d_call: TRBD2; clone_size: .
cdr3_nt: TGTGCCACCAGCGCAGGGGCCAGCAATCAGCCCCAGCATTTT; cdr3_aa: CATSAGASNQPQHF; j_call: TRBJ1-5; v_call: TRBV15; d_call: .; clone_size: .
cdr3_nt: TGCGCCAGCAGCCGGGACAGTTCGAGCAATCAGCCCCAGCATTTT; cdr3_aa: CASSRDSSSNQPQHF; j_call: TRBJ1-5; v_call: TRBV5-1; d_call: TRBD1; clone_size: .
cdr3_nt: TGTGCCACCGGATTGTTTGACATGAACACTGAAGCTTTCTTT; cdr3_aa: CATGLFDMNTEAFF; j_call: TRBJ1-1; v_call: TRBV28; d_call: .; clone_size: .
cdr3_nt: TGTGCCATCGGGCAGGGGTCAAGGGACACCGGGGAGCTGTTTTTT; cdr3_aa: CAIGQGSRDTGELFF; j_call: TRBJ2-2; v_call: TRBV10-3; d_call: .; clone_size: .
cdr3_nt: TGTGCCAGCACCCCGGCCGGGGGAGATACGCAGTATTTT; cdr3_aa: CASTPAGGDTQYF; j_call: TRBJ2-3; v_call: TRBV6-6; d_call: .; clone_size: .
cdr3_nt: TGTGCCTGGAGTCCCGGGACTAGCGGGGCCTTCTACGAGCAGTACTTC; cdr3_aa: CAWSPGTSGAFYEQYF; j_call: TRBJ2-7; v_call: TRBV30; d_call: TRBD2; clone_size: .
cdr3_nt: TGCGCCAGCAGCCCCGGGGGCGGGAGGGATCGAAGCACAGATACGCAGTATTTT; cdr3_aa: CASSPGGGRDRSTDTQYF; j_call: TRBJ2-3; v_call: TRBV23-1; d_call: TRBD2; clone_size: .
cdr3_nt: TGTGCCAGCAGCCCAATGACAGGGAACACTGAAGCTTTCTTT; cdr3_aa: CASSPMTGNTEAFF; j_call: TRBJ1-1; v_call: TRBV11-2; d_call: .; clone_size: few
cdr3_nt: TGTGCCAGCAGCGCCGGGGACAGGTTAGGGAATCAGCCCCAGCATTTT; cdr3_aa: CASSAGDRLGNQPQHF; j_call: TRBJ1-5; v_call: TRBV9; d_call: TRBD1; clone_size: once
cdr3_nt: TGTGCCATCAGTGAGTCGGGAAGGGTTGAAATCGAGGGTTACGAGCAGTACTTC; cdr3_aa: CAISESGRVEIEGYEQYF; j_call: TRBJ2-7; v_call: TRBV10-3; d_call: .; clone_size: .
cdr3_nt: TGTGCCAGCAGCGACCGGACAGGTACCTACGAGCAGTACTTC; cdr3_aa: CASSDRTGTYEQYF; j_call: TRBJ2-7; v_call: TRBV5-8; d_call: TRBD1; clone_size: .
cdr3_nt: TGTGCCAGCTCACGAACAGTGAACACTGAAGCTTTCTTT; cdr3_aa: CASSRTVNTEAFF; j_call: TRBJ1-1; v_call: TRBV18; d_call: .; clone_size: .
cdr3_nt: TGTGCCAGCCGCCGGACAGGGAGCGATGAGCAGTTCTTC; cdr3_aa: CASRRTGSDEQFF; j_call: TRBJ2-1; v_call: TRBV2; d_call: TRBD1; clone_size: few
cdr3_nt: TGTGCCAGCAGCCACGCAGGGTACCAAGAGACCCAGTACTTC; cdr3_aa: CASSHAGYQETQYF; j_call: TRBJ2-5; v_call: TRBV3-1/TRBV3-2; d_call: .; clone_size: once
cdr3_nt: TGCGCCAGCAGCTTGGCACAGGGGGCTACTTACGAGCAGTACTTC; cdr3_aa: CASSLAQGATYEQYF; j_call: TRBJ2-7; v_call: TRBV5-1; d_call: TRBD1; clone_size: .
cdr3_nt: TGCGCCAGCAGCTGGACAGGGGGGGACGAGCAGTACTTC; cdr3_aa: CASSWTGGDEQYF; j_call: TRBJ2-7; v_call: TRBV5-1; d_call: TRBD1; clone_size: .
cdr3_nt: TGCAGTGCTTTTACGGGGAGTACGTTCTTC; cdr3_aa: CSAFTGSTFF; j_call: TRBJ2-1; v_call: TRBV20-1; d_call: .; clone_size: few
cdr3_nt: TGCGCCAGCAGCTTGGGGCAGTTACTAATGAACACTGAAGCTTTCTTT; cdr3_aa: CASSLGQLLMNTEAFF; j_call: TRBJ1-1; v_call: TRBV5-1; d_call: .; clone_size: .
cdr3_nt: TGTGCCAGCAGCTCCTTACTAGCGGGGGGCTACAATGAGCAGTTCTTC; cdr3_aa: CASSSLLAGGYNEQFF; j_call: TRBJ2-1; v_call: TRBV11-2; d_call: TRBD2; clone_size: .
cdr3_nt: TGTGCCAGCAGAAGAGGACTAGATGTGGAGACCCAGTACTTC; cdr3_aa: CASRRGLDVETQYF; j_call: TRBJ2-5; v_call: TRBV27; d_call: TRBD2; clone_size: .
cdr3_nt: TGTGCCAGCAGTGAACCTAGGGGGGGGAACACTGAAGCTTTCTTT; cdr3_aa: CASSEPRGGNTEAFF; j_call: TRBJ1-1; v_call: TRBV25-1; d_call: .; clone_size: once
cdr3_nt: TGTGCCAGCAGCTTAAGGACCCGTACTAGCGACACCGGGGAGCTGTTTTTT; cdr3_aa: CASSLRTRTSDTGELFF; j_call: TRBJ2-2; v_call: TRBV7-2; d_call: TRBD2; clone_size: .
cdr3_nt: TGCGCCAGCGCTTACTCCGGGGGGTACGGCAGGGGCTATGGCTACACCTTC; cdr3_aa: CASAYSGGYGRGYGYTF; j_call: TRBJ1-2; v_call: TRBV5-1; d_call: .; clone_size: .
cdr3_nt: TGTGCCAGCAGTGAAGCTGCCCTAGGGGTTCTCGGAGACGCAACTAATGAAAAACTGTTTTTT; cdr3_aa: CASSEAALGVLGDATNEKLFF; j_call: TRBJ1-4; v_call: TRBV2; d_call: .; clone_size: .
cdr3_nt: TGTGCCAGCAGCTTAGGACAGAACAATCAGCCCCAGCATTTT; cdr3_aa: CASSLGQNNQPQHF; j_call: TRBJ1-5; v_call: TRBV7-2; d_call: .; clone_size: .
cdr3_nt: TGTGCCAGCATCGACAGGGGGCTTGAGACCCAGTACTTC; cdr3_aa: CASIDRGLETQYF; j_call: TRBJ2-5; v_call: TRBV2; d_call: TRBD1; clone_size: .
cdr3_nt: TGCAGCGGCCGGTCGGGAAGGGCAGATACGCAGTATTTT; cdr3_aa: CSGRSGRADTQYF; j_call: TRBJ2-3; v_call: TRBV29-1; d_call: .; clone_size: .
cdr3_nt: TGTGCCAGCTCACTACCGGGACAGGGTATACACGAGCAGTACTTC; cdr3_aa: CASSLPGQGIHEQYF; j_call: TRBJ2-7; v_call: TRBV18; d_call: TRBD1; clone_size: once
cdr3_nt: TGTGCCAGCAGCCATCATCAAGCAGGGGGAGACTATGGCTACACCTTC; cdr3_aa: CASSHHQAGGDYGYTF; j_call: TRBJ1-2; v_call: TRBV3-1/TRBV3-2; d_call: TRBD1; clone_size: .
cdr3_nt: TGTGCCAGCAGCTTGACAAAGAGCACAGATACGCAGTATTTT; cdr3_aa: CASSLTKSTDTQYF; j_call: TRBJ2-3; v_call: TRBV5-4; d_call: .; clone_size: .
cdr3_nt: TGTGCCAGCAGCATAACTACAGGGGGCACAGATACGCAGTATTTT; cdr3_aa: CASSITTGGTDTQYF; j_call: TRBJ2-3; v_call: TRBV28; d_call: TRBD1; clone_size: .
cdr3_nt: TGTGCCTGGAGTGTAGGGAGGAACACTGAAGCTTTCTTT; cdr3_aa: CAWSVGRNTEAFF; j_call: TRBJ1-1; v_call: TRBV30; d_call: .; clone_size: once
cdr3_nt: TGTGCCAGCGCGCTAGACCCGCGGTACACCGGGGAGCTGTTTTTT; cdr3_aa: CASALDPRYTGELFF; j_call: TRBJ2-2; v_call: TRBV9; d_call: .; clone_size: .
cdr3_nt: TGTGCCAGCAGCCGGGACAGCTATGGCTACACCTTC; cdr3_aa: CASSRDSYGYTF; j_call: TRBJ1-2; v_call: TRBV6-2/TRBV6-3; d_call: TRBD1; clone_size: .
cdr3_nt: TGCGCCAGCAGCCAAGGAGGGACTGCATTCAATTCACCCCTCCACTTT; cdr3_aa: CASSQGGTAFNSPLHF; j_call: TRBJ1-6; v_call: TRBV4-3; d_call: .; clone_size: .
cdr3_nt: TGTGCCAGCAGCCCAGCAGGGGGGAATCAGCCCCAGCATTTT; cdr3_aa: CASSPAGGNQPQHF; j_call: TRBJ1-5; v_call: TRBV7-9; d_call: TRBD1; clone_size: .
cdr3_nt: TGCGCCAGCAGCCACCCTGGAGCGGGGACTGAAGCTTTCTTT; cdr3_aa: CASSHPGAGTEAFF; j_call: TRBJ1-1; v_call: TRBV4-1; d_call: .; clone_size: .
cdr3_nt: TGTGCCAGCTCGGGACAGGGCTTTGATGAGCAGTTCTTC; cdr3_aa: CASSGQGFDEQFF; j_call: TRBJ2-1; v_call: TRBV6-5; d_call: TRBD1; clone_size: .